Presented here are 30 T cell receptor beta chains from one specimen sequenced in a study of cytomegalovirus exposure and HLA in healthy donors. The study ran its PCR with 60 Vbeta and 13 Jbeta primers. Libraries were prepared by immunoSEQ multiplex PCR; TCRdb keeps only in-frame clonotypes and omits some of them. The profile shows 85,000 to 95,000 clones, 70% to 85% of them singletons. Input material: PBMCs. The receptors were sampled from a man in his thirties or forties in good health and CMV-seropositive.

The rearrangement links TRBV7-3 to TRBJ2-2, with D hard to call. CDR1 SGHTA and CDR2 FQGTGA come from the germline V gene. V was cut by 0 bases and J by 4 bases, with 6 bases left in between. There are 14 residues in the CDR3. As DNA, the CDR3 is TGTGCCAGCAGCTTAACGTTCCGCACCGGGGAGCTGTTTTTT. It yields the protein CASSLTFRTGELFF.

The chain couples TRBV19 to TRBJ2-1, with a possible D match to TRBD1 (5 bases). Germline V CDR1 and CDR2: LNHDA, SQIVND (reference sequence). This CDR3 spans 14 amino acids. V lost 4 bases, J lost 4 bases, and 11 bases lay in between. In nucleotides, the CDR3 is TGTGCCAGTAGTAGGGGCGCCGGGTACAATGAGCAGTTCTTC. As protein: CASSRGAGYNEQFF.

There are a few counts of this clone. The rearrangement uses TRBV7-8 and TRBJ1-1; D is uncertain. The CDR3 length is 11 residues. Trimming took 7 bases from V and 11 from J, leaving 14 bases between them. Looked up from germline, CDR1 is SGHVS and CDR2 is FQNEAQ. The CDR3 sequence is CASTPEVSAFF. The CDR3 DNA sequence: TGTGCCAGCACCCCCGAGGTATCGGCTTTCTTT.

About this clone itself: The junction shows a germline mismatch at one end, possibly a read error. The DNA for the CDR3 is TGTGCTAGCAGCCTCCAGGGGGCCGGGGAGCTGTTTTTT. Translation gives CASSLQGAGELFF. The chain carries TRBV7-7 and TRBJ2-2; 7 bases align to TRBD1. The germline V gene has CDR1 SSHAT and CDR2 FNYEAQ (reference sequence). The CDR3 is 13 residues long.

The chain joins TRBV5-8 to TRBJ2-7; 7 bases are shared with TRBD1. V shed 4 bases, J shed 2 bases, and the junction held 3 bases outside the gene matches. From germline, CDR1 is SGHTS and CDR2 YDEGEE. CDR3 size: 13 residues. Written as DNA, the CDR3 is TGTGCCAGCAGCATAGGACAGGCCTACGAGCAGTACTTC. Its translation is CASSIGQAYEQYF.

This clone appeared a single time. CDR3 protein: CASGPPGGGFYEQYF. CDR3 bases: TGTGCCAGCGGCCCCCCGGGCGGGGGGTTCTACGAGCAGTACTTC. The chain is built from TRBV7-9 and TRBJ2-7; 8 bases fit TRBD2. CDR3 length equals 15 residues. Germline V gene data show CDR1 as SEHNR and CDR2 as FQNEAQ (reference sequence). V lost 8 bases and J lost 3; bases outside the gene matches: 12. Combining the CDR3 with reference TRBV7-9 and TRBJ2-7 gives the whole variable domain DTGVSQNPRHKITKRGQNVTFRCDPISEHNRLYWYRQTLGQGPEFLTYFQNEAQLEKSRLLSDRFSAERPKGSFSTLEIQRTEQGDSAMYLCASGPPGGGFYEQYFGPGTRLTVT.

The chain combines TRBV4-1 with TRBJ1-2, with 7 bases matching TRBD1. Germline CDR1 reads MGHRA; CDR2 reads YSYEKL. The length of the CDR3 is 14 residues. V shed 0 bases, J shed 6 bases, and the junction held 4 bases outside the gene matches. The chain's CDR3 is CASSQDQGGNGYTF. The CDR3 DNA reads as TGCGCCAGCAGCCAAGATCAGGGGGGAAATGGCTACACCTTC.

The chain is built from TRBV5-4 and TRBJ1-6; D gene uncertain. The CDR3 is 15 residues long. Germline values: CDR1 SGHNT, CDR2 YYREEE (reference sequence). V gave up 0 bases and J gave up 6 bases, with 10 bases separating them. In DNA form, the CDR3 reads TGTGCCAGCAGCTTGGTGCAACAGACTAATTCACCCCTCCACTTT. Encoded protein: CASSLVQQTNSPLHF.

The gene calls are TRBV27 and TRBJ1-1; 8 positions agree with TRBD1. The V and J ends lost 4 bases and 1 base, in that order; junction bases with no gene match: 8. There are 16 residues in the CDR3. CDR1 is MNHEY and CDR2 is SMNVEV in the germline V gene (reference sequence). CDR3 residues: CASSSSLDRGNTEAFF. The CDR3 DNA reads TGTGCCAGCAGTTCCTCTCTCGACAGGGGGAACACTGAAGCTTTCTTT.

V and J are TRBV10-3 and TRBJ2-3; D remains unclear. V lost 10 bases to trimming and J lost 0 bases, with 14 bases between them. The germline gives CDR1 ENHRY, CDR2 SYGVKD. This CDR3 contains 14 residues. CDR3 DNA: TGTGCCACCAGGTCAGGCTCTAGCACAGATACGCAGTATTTT. This codes for CATRSGSSTDTQYF.

This clone is a singleton in its sample. This chain uses TRBV7-3 with TRBJ2-1; unclear D gene. This CDR3 contains 13 residues. CDR1 SGHTA and CDR2 FQGTGA come from the germline V gene. V shed 4 bases and J shed 8 bases, with 12 bases lying between them. The CDR3 DNA reads TGTGCCAGCAGCTCCCGAGTTTCCGATGAGCAGTTCTTC. Translating gives CASSSRVSDEQFF.

This clone showed up just a few times. V usage is TRBV6-5 and J usage is TRBJ2-1; weak D call: TRBD2 (5 bases). V was trimmed by 6 bases and J by 1 base, leaving 13 bases between them. Germline V gene lookup returns CDR1 MNHEY and CDR2 SVGAGI. The CDR3 has 15 amino acids. The CDR3 bases are TGTGCCAGCAGGTATTTAGGGAGTTCCTACAATGAGCAGTTCTTC. Protein: CASRYLGSSYNEQFF.

The chain links TRBV2 to TRBJ1-2, with D possibly being TRBD1 (6 bases). The CDR3 consists of 12 residues. Trimming cost V 6 bases and J 8 bases, with 13 bases left between them. Germline assignment: CDR1 SNHLY and CDR2 FYNNEI. Here the CDR3 DNA reads TGTGCCAGCAGACCAACAGGGTTAGGCTACACCTTC. Amino acid sequence: CASRPTGLGYTF.

This chain joins TRBV28 and TRBJ2-5; TRBD1 aligns across 9 bases. CDR1 is MDHEN, CDR2 SYDVKM, per germline. J lost 4 bases, V lost 3 bases, and 6 bases had no gene match. The CDR3 has 15 amino acids. Here the CDR3 reads CASSLPTGGPETQYF. CDR3 nucleotide sequence: TGTGCCAGCAGTTTGCCCACAGGGGGCCCAGAGACCCAGTACTTC.

CDR3 bases: TGTGCCAGCAGCCCTTGGGGAGGGAGGAACACTGAAGCTTTCTTT. Amino acids: CASSPWGGRNTEAFF. This chain links TRBV7-3 with TRBJ1-1; D is uncertain. Trimming took off 5 bases at V and 1 base at J, with 14 bases between the two ends. This CDR3 has 15 amino acids. CDR1 is SGHTA and CDR2 is FQGTGA in the germline V gene.

The chain has TRBV6-1 and TRBJ1-5; 7 bases map to TRBD1. CDR1 is MNHNS and CDR2 is SASEGT in the germline V gene. The CDR3 totals 14 residues. The trim removed 6 bases at V and 4 bases at J, leaving 6 bases unmatched. Here the CDR3 DNA reads TGTGCCAGCAGGCGGGACAGTCCTAATCAGCCCCAGCATTTT. It translates to CASRRDSPNQPQHF.

This clone was recorded a few times. V and J are TRBV28 and TRBJ2-7; 7 bases agree with TRBD1. The CDR3 has 13 residues. Germline loops: CDR1 MDHEN, CDR2 SYDVKM. Unmatched junction bases numbered 10, after V lost 5 bases and J lost 9 bases. CDR3 in amino acids: CASSRRGPRGQYF. The CDR3 DNA sequence: TGTGCCAGCAGTCGAAGGGGGCCTCGTGGGCAGTACTTC.

The V call is TRBV6-1, the J call TRBJ2-7; TRBD2 matches at 8 bases. Germline CDR1 and CDR2: MNHNS and SASEGT. The J segment lost 2 bases and the V segment lost 4 bases, leaving 4 bases of the junction unmatched. The CDR3 has 14 residues. The CDR3 sequence: CASSGGGFAYEQYF. CDR3 DNA sequence: TGTGCCAGCAGTGGCGGGGGGTTCGCCTACGAGCAGTACTTC.

The J gene is TRBJ1-1, the V gene TRBV29-1; D call uncertain. CDR1 is SQVTM and CDR2 is ANQGSEA in the germline V gene. The CDR3 runs to 14 residues. V was shortened by 0 bases and J by 1 base, with 9 bases between the two germline ends. The CDR3 protein is CSVEDLAANTEAFF. The CDR3 DNA reads TGCAGCGTTGAAGATCTAGCAGCGAACACTGAAGCTTTCTTT.

The V gene is TRBV4-3, the J gene TRBJ1-1, with 8 bases fitting TRBD1. The CDR3 runs to 16 residues. Germline CDR1 reads LGHNA; CDR2 reads YSLEER. J gave up 5 bases and V 0 bases, and 8 bases lay outside the gene matches. The CDR3 loop is CASSQDGGRGRTEAFF. DNA for the CDR3: TGCGCCAGCAGCCAAGATGGCGGCAGGGGGCGAACTGAAGCTTTCTTT.

The rearrangement uses TRBV6-5 and TRBJ1-5; 8 positions match TRBD1. Germline V lookup: CDR1 MNHEY, CDR2 SVGAGI. Trimming removed 6 bases from V and 1 base from J; junction bases left unmatched: 5. There are 15 residues in the CDR3. CDR3 region: CASRDTGGSNQPQHF. The CDR3 DNA follows: TGTGCCAGCAGGGATACAGGGGGGAGCAATCAGCCCCAGCATTTT.

The chain links TRBV19 to TRBJ1-2; TRBD1 might be the D (5 bases). The ends were cut back, 6 bases at V and 2 bases at J, with 16 bases in the middle. CDR1 and CDR2 from the germline V gene are LNHDA and SQIVND (reference sequence). This CDR3 is built from 15 residues. The CDR3 DNA reads TGTGCCAGTAGCCCCGCCTTGGGGCAGAACTATGGCTACACCTTC. The encoded protein is CASSPALGQNYGYTF.

The chain couples TRBV6-5 to TRBJ1-2; D remains unclear. The V gene lost 0 bases and the J gene lost 8 bases, with 13 bases spanning the gap. This CDR3 region has 14 residues. In germline, CDR1 is MNHEY, CDR2 SVGAGI. CDR3 residues: CASSYSALITGYTF. Written as DNA, the CDR3 is TGTGCCAGCAGTTACTCGGCTCTCATAACCGGCTACACCTTC.

The chain uses TRBV6-5 and TRBJ1-5; D remains unclear. Germline V gene data show CDR1 as MNHEY and CDR2 as SVGAGI. V lost 0 bases and J 5 bases, leaving 11 bases between the germline ends. This CDR3 is built from 15 residues. The DNA of the CDR3 is TGTGCCAGCAGTTACTCGAATTTCGGGGATCAGCCCCAGCATTTT. Its translation is CASSYSNFGDQPQHF.

The rearrangement joins TRBV5-1 to TRBJ2-5, with D perhaps TRBD2 (6 bases). The CDR3 extends over 15 amino acids. The V gene's germline CDR1 is SGHRS and CDR2 YFSETQ. V was trimmed by 0 bases and J by 0 bases, leaving 9 bases between them. CDR3 sequence (DNA): TGCGCCAGCAGCTTGGCGGGAGACAACCAAGAGACCCAGTACTTC. This gives the protein CASSLAGDNQETQYF. The variable domain in full, completed from reference TRBV5-1 and TRBJ2-5, reads KAGVTQTPRYLIKTRGQQVTLSCSPISGHRSVSWYQQTPGQGLQFLFEYFSETQRNKGNFPGRFSGRQFSNSRSEMNVSTLELGDSALYLCASSLAGDNQETQYFGPGTRLLVL.

This chain links TRBV15 with TRBJ1-4, with TRBD1 as a possible D gene (6 bases). CDR1 LNHNV and CDR2 YYDKDF come from the germline V gene (reference sequence). This CDR3 has 15 residues. Trimming stripped 0 bases from V and 3 bases from J, with 8 bases between. This CDR3 reads CATSRDGGPNEKLFF. CDR3 bases: TGTGCCACCAGCAGAGATGGGGGCCCTAATGAAAAACTGTTTTTT.

This clone was seen a handful of times. The rearrangement links TRBV2 to TRBJ1-4, with TRBD1 matching over 7 bases. Germline V gene lookup returns CDR1 SNHLY and CDR2 FYNNEI. The CDR3 loop spans 18 amino acids. Losses at the gene ends were 3 bases for V and 6 bases for J; bases not matched to a gene: 16. The CDR3 loop is CASSEGLGGRLLYEKLFF. In DNA, the CDR3 is TGTGCCAGCAGTGAGGGACTAGGGGGCCGGTTACTGTATGAAAAACTGTTTTTT.

The rearrangement uses TRBV7-6 and TRBJ1-3, with 8 positions matching TRBD1. Germline trimming cut 4 bases from V and 1 base from J; bases unmatched to any gene: 9. The germline V gene encodes CDR1 SGHVS and CDR2 FNYEAQ. The CDR3 has 17 residues. The DNA for the CDR3 is TGTGCCAGCAGCTACTCGCGGACAGGGACGTCTGGAAACACCATATATTTT. As protein: CASSYSRTGTSGNTIYF.

This chain links TRBV5-4 with TRBJ2-5; a possible D gene is TRBD2 (5 bases). The ends were cut back, 4 bases at V and 2 bases at J, with 15 bases in the middle. The CDR3 spans 15 residues. Per the germline V gene, CDR1 is SGHNT and CDR2 is YYREEE (reference sequence). The CDR3 loop reads CASSQPGGRQETQYF. The CDR3 nucleotides are TGTGCCAGCAGCCAGCCCGGAGGACGGCAAGAGACCCAGTACTTC.

V and J are TRBV7-2 and TRBJ2-7, with TRBD1 matching 8 bases. Per germline, CDR1 SGHTA and CDR2 FQGNSA. There are 15 residues in the CDR3. Losses at the gene ends were 3 bases for V and 2 bases for J; bases not matched to a gene: 6. CDR3 nucleotides: TGTGCCAGCAGCTTCGGGACAGGCGGTACCTACGAGCAGTACTTC. Its protein is CASSFGTGGTYEQYF.